The next 30 T cell receptor beta chains were all read from a single sample in a study of cytomegalovirus exposure and HLA in healthy donors. The primer mix had 60 Vbeta and 13 Jbeta primers. TCRdb's table, derived via immunoSEQ multiplex PCR, lists solely in-frame clones and lacks some. The sample holds approximately 150,000 clones, approximately 80% seen once. Sequencing input: PBMCs. These TCRs come from a woman aged 40 to 50 in good health and CMV-seropositive.

J is TRBJ1-4 and V is TRBV9; D is ambiguous. Germline-derived CDR1 and CDR2 are SGDLS and YYNGEE. Between the trimmed V and J ends, which lost 0 bases and 4 bases, there was a span of 7 bases. The CDR3 totals 14 residues. In DNA form, the CDR3 reads TGTGCCAGCAGCGTAGGGCAGGTTAATGAAAAACTGTTTTTT. Its translation: CASSVGQVNEKLFF.

The chain joins TRBV7-9 to TRBJ2-1, with D maybe TRBD2 (6 bases). The CDR3 sequence is 14 residues long. CDR1 and CDR2 from the germline V gene are SEHNR and FQNEAQ (reference sequence). Trimming took 4 bases from V and 4 from J, leaving 11 bases between them. CDR3 DNA: TGTGCCAGCAGCTCCGGGACTGATTACAATGAGCAGTTCTTC. Translation gives CASSSGTDYNEQFF.

Regarding this clone: Other DNA sequences within the sample encode an identical CDR3. The chain employs TRBV5-1 and TRBJ2-2; 8 bases fit TRBD2. The CDR3 has 15 residues. The trim removed 2 bases at V and 5 bases at J, leaving 5 bases unmatched. Germline V gene sequence: CDR1 SGHRS, CDR2 YFSETQ. The CDR3 DNA sequence: TGCGCCAGCAGCTTTGGTAGCGGGAATACCGGGGAGCTGTTTTTT. This translates into CASSFGSGNTGELFF.

V is TRBV6-5 and J is TRBJ2-7; 7 nucleotides line up with TRBD2. The germline CDR1 and CDR2 sequences are MNHEY and SVGAGI. The CDR3 totals 14 residues. The V gene end was trimmed by 2 bases and the J gene end by 3 bases; junction bases not matched to a gene: 4. The chain's CDR3 is CASSYGEGGYEQYF. CDR3 bases: TGTGCCAGCAGTTACGGGGAGGGTGGCTACGAGCAGTACTTC.

The chain uses TRBV28 and TRBJ1-1; D is uncertain. The CDR3 covers 11 residues. In germline, CDR1 is MDHEN, CDR2 SYDVKM. Trimming shortened V by 10 bases and J by 0 bases, and 6 bases separated the two germline ends. The CDR3 sequence is CATIMNTEAFF. Written as DNA, the CDR3 is TGTGCCACTATTATGAACACTGAAGCTTTCTTT.

The rearrangement joins TRBV28 to TRBJ2-7; 7 bases fit TRBD1. Germline trimming cut 6 bases from V and 2 bases from J; bases unmatched to any gene: 10. This CDR3 is 15 amino acids long. Germline V gene data show CDR1 as MDHEN and CDR2 as SYDVKM. CDR3 sequence (DNA): TGTGCCAGCAGACCTACAGGGGTGGGGACCTACGAGCAGTACTTC. Protein: CASRPTGVGTYEQYF.

V usage is TRBV6-5 and J usage is TRBJ2-7, with TRBD2 matching 8 bases. Per germline, CDR1 MNHEY and CDR2 SVGAGI. The V gene end was trimmed by 6 bases and the J gene end by 3 bases; junction bases not matched to a gene: 4. This CDR3 has 13 amino acids. The CDR3 sequence is CASRLAGGYEQYF. For the CDR3, the DNA is TGTGCCAGCAGGCTTGCGGGAGGCTACGAGCAGTACTTC.

The chain links TRBV7-2 to TRBJ2-5; a weak D match, TRBD2 (5 bases). The germline CDR1 and CDR2 sequences are SGHTA and FQGNSA. Trimming took 5 bases from V and 4 from J, leaving 11 bases between them. The CDR3 runs to 13 residues. CDR3 loop: CASSAGPPETQYF. In nucleotides, the CDR3 is TGTGCCAGCAGCGCGGGCCCGCCAGAGACCCAGTACTTC.

V is TRBV25-1 and J is TRBJ2-5; D is unresolved. The CDR3 spans 13 residues. Germline CDR1 and CDR2: MGHDK and SYGVNS. The ends were cut back, 0 bases at V and 5 bases at J, with 7 bases in the middle. The CDR3 sequence: CASSEYIPETQYF. CDR3 sequence (DNA): TGTGCCAGCAGTGAATATATCCCGGAGACCCAGTACTTC.

V usage is TRBV7-2 and J usage is TRBJ2-3; 7 bases align to TRBD2. Losses at the gene ends were 1 base for V and 2 bases for J; bases not matched to a gene: 9. In germline, CDR1 is SGHTA, CDR2 FQGNSA. The CDR3 is made up of 17 amino acids. The CDR3 region has the DNA TGTGCCAGCAGCTTAGAGGTTAGCGCGGGAGCCACAGATACGCAGTATTTT. It is translated as CASSLEVSAGATDTQYF.

CDR3 in DNA: TGTGCCACGGGACAGGGGTTTTATTACTATGGCTACACCTTC. Translating it yields CATGQGFYYYGYTF. The gene calls are TRBV6-1 and TRBJ1-2; 10 bases agree with TRBD1. The CDR3 runs to 14 residues. Per germline, CDR1 MNHNS and CDR2 SASEGT. V was clipped by 10 bases and J by 3 bases; unmatched bases: 8.

J is TRBJ1-2 and V is TRBV9; D perhaps matches TRBD1 (5 bases). In germline, CDR1 is SGDLS, CDR2 YYNGEE. The CDR3 totals 14 residues. V shed 3 bases and J shed 8 bases, with 17 bases lying between them. CDR3 DNA: TGTGCCAGCAGCGCAGCGGAGGGGTTAAGGGGCTACACCTTC. Protein sequence: CASSAAEGLRGYTF.

This chain connects TRBV7-8 to TRBJ2-7; 8 bases agree with TRBD1. Germline CDR1 SGHVS, CDR2 FQNEAQ. Trimming cost V 1 base and J 4 bases; bases outside gene matches: 6. This CDR3 comprises 15 residues. The DNA of the CDR3 is TGTGCCAGCAGCTTAGACCGACAGGGGTGGTACGAGCAGTACTTC. Its translation is CASSLDRQGWYEQYF.

The chain combines TRBV7-2 with TRBJ1-1, with D tentatively TRBD1 (5 bases). The CDR3 loop spans 14 amino acids. Trimming removed 3 bases from V and 5 bases from J, with 13 bases in between. Germline V gene data show CDR1 as SGHTA and CDR2 as FQGNSA. CDR3: CASSFSRVETEAFF. The CDR3 DNA follows: TGTGCCAGCAGCTTCTCCAGGGTGGAGACTGAAGCTTTCTTT.

There are a few counts of this clone. The chain joins TRBV2 to TRBJ2-1, with TRBD2 matching 10 bases. The V and J ends lost 4 bases and 6 bases, in that order; junction bases with no gene match: 12. CDR3 size: 17 residues. In germline, CDR1 is SNHLY, CDR2 FYNNEI. CDR3 DNA: TGTGCCAGCAGTGGAGTCCGTAGCGGGAGGTCTGGCAATGAGCAGTTCTTC. This translates into CASSGVRSGRSGNEQFF.

The sample holds one count of this clone. The chain carries TRBV27 and TRBJ2-7; tentative D call: TRBD2 (5 bases). Germline CDR1 reads MNHEY; CDR2 reads SMNVEV (reference sequence). The CDR3 is 12 amino acids. V lost 3 bases, J lost 9 bases, and 12 bases lay in between. The CDR3 spells CASSFSGAGQYF. DNA for the CDR3: TGTGCCAGCAGTTTTTCGGGCGCGGGGCAGTACTTC.

This clone appeared a few times. This chain connects TRBV11-2 to TRBJ2-7; 12 bases line up with TRBD2. J was trimmed by 4 bases and V by 5 bases; bases with no gene match: 6. The length of the CDR3 is 15 residues. Germline V gene lookup returns CDR1 SGHAT and CDR2 FQNNGV. The CDR3 nucleotides read TGTGCCAGCAGCATTGGGACTAGCGGGTCGTACGAGCAGTACTTC. Amino acids: CASSIGTSGSYEQYF.

The chain links TRBV28 to TRBJ2-7, with 7 positions matching TRBD1. The junction had 16 bases not matched to a gene; V was cut back by 7 bases and J by 10 bases. This CDR3 region has 14 residues. The germline gives CDR1 MDHEN, CDR2 SYDVKM. The DNA of the CDR3 is TGTGCCAGCACTCCCAGGGCAGGGGGAACTCTTCAGTACTTC. It codes for CASTPRAGGTLQYF.

The rearrangement joins TRBV11-2 to TRBJ2-7; D remains unclear. Germline V gene lookup returns CDR1 SGHAT and CDR2 FQNNGV. CDR3 size: 12 residues. Trimming cost V 3 bases and J 0 bases, with 3 bases left between them. The CDR3 bases are TGTGCCAGCAGCTTGAGCTCCTACGAGCAGTACTTC. This codes for CASSLSSYEQYF.

The J gene is TRBJ1-1, the V gene TRBV19; perhaps TRBD1 as D (5 bases). Germline CDR1 is LNHDA and CDR2 is SQIVND (reference sequence). The CDR3 totals 12 residues. V lost 10 bases and J 2 bases, leaving 11 bases between the germline ends. CDR3 loop: CATRDRNTEAFF. CDR3 nucleotides: TGTGCCACCAGAGACAGAAACACTGAAGCTTTCTTT.

The chain couples TRBV2 to TRBJ2-1; 10 nucleotides line up with TRBD1. This CDR3 has 9 amino acids. With 8 bases clipped from V and 15 bases from J, the junction kept 1 base outside the gene matches. Germline CDR1 SNHLY, CDR2 FYNNEI. CDR3 DNA sequence: TGTGCCAGCGGGGACAGGGGGTTCTTC. Protein product: CASGDRGFF. The variable domain in full, completed from reference TRBV2 and TRBJ2-1, reads EPEVTQTPSHQVTQMGQEVILRCVPISNHLYFYWYRQILGQKVEFLVSFYNNEISEKSEIFDDQFSVERPDGSNFTLKIRSTKLEDSAMYFCASGDRGFFGPGTRLTVL.

The V gene is TRBV6-6, the J gene TRBJ1-6; D is unclear. This CDR3 spans 14 amino acids. Looked up from germline, CDR1 is MNHNY and CDR2 is SVGAGI (reference sequence). Trimming removed 2 bases from V and 7 bases from J, with 9 bases in between. CDR3 nucleotide sequence: TGTGCCAGCAGTTACGGCTGGGAGAATTCACCCCTCCACTTT. It is translated as CASSYGWENSPLHF.

The gene calls are TRBV18 and TRBJ2-7; 12 nucleotides match TRBD2. Germline V lookup: CDR1 KGHSH, CDR2 LQKENI. The CDR3 has 15 residues. The V gene end was trimmed by 3 bases and the J gene end by 4 bases; junction bases not matched to a gene: 4. The CDR3 sequence is CASSPTSGSLYEQYF. In nucleotides, the CDR3 is TGTGCCAGCTCACCGACTAGCGGGAGCTTATACGAGCAGTACTTC.

This clone showed up just a few times. This rearrangement joins TRBV28 to TRBJ2-3, with 8 bases fitting TRBD1. Trimming at V came to 5 bases and at J to 2 bases, leaving 6 bases not matched to a gene. This CDR3 has 15 amino acids. Germline V lookup: CDR1 MDHEN, CDR2 SYDVKM. The CDR3: CASSIRQGITDTQYF. The CDR3 nucleotides read TGTGCCAGCAGTATCAGACAGGGGATCACAGATACGCAGTATTTT. The full variable domain, rest sourced from reference TRBV28 and TRBJ2-3, is DVKVTQSSRYLVKRTGEKVFLECVQDMDHENMFWYRQDPGLGLRLIYFSYDVKMKEKGDIPEGYSVSREKKERFSLILESASTNQTSMYLCASSIRQGITDTQYFGPGTRLTVL.

Turning to this clone: This sample includes further DNA sequences coding for the same CDR3. V usage is TRBV11-3 and J usage is TRBJ2-3; D not resolved. CDR1 is SGHNT and CDR2 is YENEEA in the germline V gene. Between the trimmed V and J ends, which lost 3 bases and 0 bases, there was a span of 7 bases. The CDR3 extends over 14 amino acids. The CDR3 sequence is CASSFSGSTDTQYF. The CDR3 nucleotides are TGTGCCAGCAGCTTCAGTGGCAGCACAGATACGCAGTATTTT.

The genes are TRBV4-3 and TRBJ1-2; TRBD1 matches 7 bases. Trimming removed 4 bases from V and 8 bases from J; junction bases left unmatched: 22. CDR3 size: 18 residues. CDR1 and CDR2 (germline): LGHNA, YSLEER. The CDR3 region is CASSPLSPRTGTLTGYTF. The DNA of the CDR3 is TGCGCCAGCAGCCCCCTTTCCCCACGGACAGGTACGCTTACGGGCTACACCTTC.

This rearrangement joins TRBV11-2 to TRBJ2-1, with 9 nucleotides matching TRBD2. With 4 bases clipped from V and 3 bases from J, the junction kept 7 bases outside the gene matches. CDR1 and CDR2 (germline): SGHAT, FQNNGV. The CDR3 runs to 16 residues. CDR3 sequence: CASSSSYSGSYNEQFF. As DNA, the CDR3 is TGTGCCAGCAGCTCCAGCTATAGCGGGAGCTACAATGAGCAGTTCTTC.

The CDR3 is CASSLVEGIAFF. As DNA, the CDR3 is TGCGCCAGCAGCTTGGTAGAGGGCATAGCTTTCTTT. The chain uses TRBV5-1 and TRBJ1-1; D unresolved. Germline assignment: CDR1 SGHRS and CDR2 YFSETQ. Trimming removed 0 bases from V and 10 bases from J, with 10 bases in between. This CDR3 spans 12 amino acids.

This rearrangement joins TRBV5-4 to TRBJ2-2; TRBD2 might be the D (6 bases). The germline V gene has CDR1 SGHNT and CDR2 YYREEE (reference sequence). Trimming took 1 base from V and 9 from J, leaving 13 bases between them. CDR3 size: 14 residues. CDR3 sequence reads: CASSLRDSPRELFF. The DNA of the CDR3 is TGTGCCAGCAGCTTGAGGGACTCCCCACGGGAGCTGTTTTTT.

V gene TRBV11-2 combines with J gene TRBJ2-1; TRBD1 agrees at 7 bases. Germline V CDR1 and CDR2: SGHAT, FQNNGV. The junction had 3 bases not matched to a gene; V was cut back by 0 bases and J by 4 bases. The CDR3 runs to 15 residues. The CDR3 DNA is TGTGCCAGCAGCTTAGAAGGGGGACAGTACAATGAGCAGTTCTTC. Its translation: CASSLEGGQYNEQFF.